This is a list of T cell receptor beta chains from one sample in a study of T cells after posttransplantation cyclophosphamide. Only in-frame clones appear in the TCRdb table, and some are missing; sequencing was by immunoSEQ multiplex PCR. Singletons are absent from the sample, which has about 24,000 clones. The source material was PBMCs. The receptors stem from a woman aged 60-70 years in good health, CMV-negative, and a related stem cell transplant donor. CDR3s include the opening cysteine and the closing phenylalanine or tryptophan. The order of the fields is clone size, CDR3 length, V gene, D gene, J gene, CDR3 protein, CDR3 DNA. D genes are given only for firm matches. A clone size is listed for some rows: how often the clone was seen (once, few, many), or a class if it is expanded.

many	15	TRBV6-5	TRBD1	TRBJ1-1	CASSQGQGLGTEAFF	TGTGCCAGCAGTCAGGGACAGGGGCTAGGCACTGAAGCTTTCTTT
many	18	TRBV14	TRBD1	TRBJ2-1	CASSHYGSGTGSYNEQFF	TGTGCCAGCAGCCACTACGGTTCCGGGACAGGGTCCTACAATGAGCAGTTCTTC
many	13	TRBV7-2	NA	TRBJ2-5	CASSPARGETQYF	TGTGCCAGCAGCCCCGCGAGGGGGGAGACCCAGTACTTC
few	15	TRBV7-3	NA	TRBJ1-2	CASSLILGGGDGYTF	TGTGCCAGCAGCTTAATTTTGGGAGGGGGAGATGGCTACACCTTC
many	13	TRBV11-2	NA	TRBJ2-2	CASSPRGGGELFF	TGTGCCAGCAGCCCTCGGGGAGGCGGGGAGCTGTTTTTT
many	18	TRBV5-5	TRBD2	TRBJ2-1	CASSLVPLTSVSYNEQFF	TGTGCCAGCAGCTTGGTACCGCTTACTAGCGTCTCCTACAATGAGCAGTTCTTC
many	17	TRBV5-1	NA	TRBJ1-6	CASSLDSGGKSTTPLHF	TGCGCCAGCAGCTTGGATTCGGGGGGCAAATCTACGACACCCCTCCACTTT
many	13	TRBV7-3	TRBD2	TRBJ2-7	CASSLGREGEQYF	TGTGCCAGCAGCTTAGGCAGGGAGGGCGAGCAGTACTTC
many	13	TRBV19	TRBD1	TRBJ2-7	CASRRQGKDEQYF	TGTGCCAGTAGGCGACAGGGGAAAGACGAGCAGTACTTC
many	17	TRBV7-2	NA	TRBJ1-5	CASSLDQRGTTKQPQHF	TGTGCCAGCAGCTTAGATCAGAGGGGGACAACAAAGCAGCCCCAGCATTTT
NA	14	TRBV28	TRBD2	TRBJ2-7	CASSSAGDRDEQYF	TGTGCCAGCAGTTCCGCGGGAGATAGGGACGAGCAGTACTTC
medium-sized	14	TRBV19	NA	TRBJ2-1	CASKADRRYNEQFF	TGTGCCAGTAAAGCCGATAGGAGGTACAATGAGCAGTTCTTC
many	18	TRBV4-1	TRBD2	TRBJ2-7	CASSQAPTTAGGTYEQYF	TGCGCCAGCAGCCAAGCCCCGACTACAGCGGGAGGGACCTACGAGCAGTACTTC
many	13	TRBV27	NA	TRBJ2-5	CASSFWGLETQYF	TGTGCCAGCAGTTTTTGGGGACTAGAGACCCAGTACTTC
many	14	TRBV6-5	TRBD1	TRBJ2-7	CASSAGTGKYEQYF	TGTGCCAGCAGTGCCGGGACAGGCAAGTACGAGCAGTACTTC
few	16	TRBV7-2	NA	TRBJ2-3	CASSLGGTTSTDTQYF	TGTGCCAGCAGCTTAGGAGGAACAACTAGCACAGATACGCAGTATTTT
many	14	TRBV4-2	TRBD1	TRBJ1-2	CASSRTGQIYGYTF	TGTGCCAGCAGCCGGACAGGGCAAATCTATGGCTACACCTTC
many	13	TRBV2	NA	TRBJ1-1	CATHEGGNTEAFF	TGTGCCACTCATGAGGGCGGGAACACTGAAGCTTTCTTT
few	12	TRBV15	TRBD1	TRBJ1-4	CATSRDRGQLFF	TGTGCCACCAGCAGAGACAGGGGGCAACTGTTTTTT
many	17	TRBV7-2	NA	TRBJ1-5	CASSPDPGRVRTQPQHF	TGTGCCAGCAGCCCCGACCCGGGCAGGGTAAGGACACAGCCCCAGCATTTT
many	13	TRBV7-2	NA	TRBJ2-7	CASSSHQGNEQYF	TGTGCCAGCAGCTCCCATCAGGGGAACGAGCAGTACTTC
many	15	TRBV27	NA	TRBJ1-1	CASSRQGGVSTEAFF	TGTGCCAGCAGCCGACAAGGCGGGGTAAGCACTGAAGCTTTCTTT
many	17	TRBV19	TRBD2	TRBJ2-7	CASSMLASGASSYEQYF	TGTGCCAGTAGTATGCTGGCTAGCGGAGCAAGCTCCTACGAGCAGTACTTC
many	13	TRBV27	NA	TRBJ2-7	CASSSGWPYEQYF	TGTGCCAGCAGTTCAGGGTGGCCCTACGAGCAGTACTTC
many	20	TRBV4-2	TRBD2	TRBJ2-1	CASSLTSGTSAANSYNEQFF	TGTGCCAGCAGCCTTACTTCCGGGACTAGCGCCGCGAACTCCTACAATGAGCAGTTCTTC
few	13	TRBV29-1	NA	TRBJ2-3	CSVEEGLVAMEYF	TGCAGCGTTGAAGAGGGGCTGGTTGCGATGGAGTATTTT
many	15	TRBV28	NA	TRBJ1-4	CASRPRGRADEKLFF	TGTGCCAGCAGGCCGCGGGGGCGGGCAGATGAAAAACTGTTTTTT
many	15	TRBV5-1	NA	TRBJ2-2	CASSPSGLGTGELFF	TGCGCCAGCAGCCCGAGCGGGTTGGGGACCGGGGAGCTGTTTTTT
many	14	TRBV15	NA	TRBJ2-4	CATSRPEGKNIQYF	TGTGCCACCAGCAGACCCGAGGGCAAAAACATTCAGTACTTC
many	14	TRBV4-1	TRBD2	TRBJ2-5	CASSQEASGSFQYF	TGCGCCAGCAGCCAAGAGGCTAGCGGGAGCTTCCAGTACTTC
many	14	TRBV10-2	TRBD2	TRBJ2-7	CATKGGLADYEQYF	TGCGCCACGAAAGGTGGGCTAGCGGATTACGAGCAGTACTTC
NA	16	TRBV9	NA	TRBJ1-2	CASSLYDRPGTYGYTF	TGTGCCAGCAGCTTATATGACAGGCCCGGAACCTATGGCTACACCTTC
NA	14	TRBV5-4	NA	TRBJ1-2	CASSLDQNRGGYTF	TGTGCCAGCAGCCTAGACCAGAATCGAGGTGGCTACACCTTC
few	13	TRBV5-6	NA	TRBJ2-1	CASSSWGVREQFF	TGTGCCAGCAGCTCATGGGGGGTCAGGGAGCAGTTCTTC
many	19	TRBV15	TRBD2	TRBJ2-3	CATSRGLGGRAPGTDTQYF	TGTGCCACCAGCAGAGGATTGGGCGGGAGGGCCCCGGGCACAGATACGCAGTATTTT
many	13	TRBV11-2	NA	TRBJ2-1	CASTGAGAWEQFF	TGTGCCAGCACCGGTGCGGGGGCGTGGGAGCAGTTCTTC
many	15	TRBV7-2	TRBD2	TRBJ2-3	CASSLASGGADTQYF	TGTGCCAGCAGCTTAGCATCGGGAGGGGCAGATACGCAGTATTTT
many	13	TRBV11-1	TRBD2	TRBJ2-4	CASTLGRGDIQYF	TGTGCCAGCACCCTTGGACGGGGGGACATTCAGTACTTC
many	13	TRBV7-9	NA	TRBJ2-2	CASSLSGTGELFF	TGTGCCAGCAGCCTTTCAGGGACCGGGGAGCTGTTTTTT
many	14	TRBV6-5	TRBD1	TRBJ1-2	CASRGQGSHFGYTF	TGTGCCAGCAGAGGACAGGGGAGTCATTTTGGCTACACCTTC
many	14	TRBV7-2	NA	TRBJ2-3	CASSPLTSTDTQYF	TGTGCCAGCAGCCCCCTGACTAGCACAGATACGCAGTATTTT
many	16	TRBV5-4	TRBD2	TRBJ2-1	CASSQTASGSYNEQFF	TGTGCCAGCAGCCAGACGGCTAGCGGGAGTTACAATGAGCAGTTCTTC
few	15	TRBV9	TRBD1	TRBJ1-3	CASSVGTASGNTIYF	TGTGCCAGCAGCGTTGGGACAGCCTCTGGAAACACCATATATTTT
many	14	TRBV19	TRBD2	TRBJ2-2	CASSGLGDTGELFF	TGTGCCAGTAGCGGACTAGGGGACACCGGGGAGCTGTTTTTT